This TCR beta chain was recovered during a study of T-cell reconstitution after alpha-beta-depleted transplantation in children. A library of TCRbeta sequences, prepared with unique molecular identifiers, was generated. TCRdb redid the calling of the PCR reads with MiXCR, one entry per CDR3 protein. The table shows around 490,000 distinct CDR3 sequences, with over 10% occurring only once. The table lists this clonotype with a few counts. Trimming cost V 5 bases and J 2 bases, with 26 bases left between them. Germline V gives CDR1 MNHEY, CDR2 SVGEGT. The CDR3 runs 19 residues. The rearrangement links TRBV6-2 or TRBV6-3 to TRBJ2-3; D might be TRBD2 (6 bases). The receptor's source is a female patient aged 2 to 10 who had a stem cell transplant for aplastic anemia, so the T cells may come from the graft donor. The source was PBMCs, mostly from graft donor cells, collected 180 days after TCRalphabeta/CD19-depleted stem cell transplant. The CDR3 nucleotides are TGTGCCAGCAGTCCCCCGCCCCTTCTAGCGCCGGGTCCCACAGATACGCAGTATTTT. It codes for CASSPPPLLAPGPTDTQYF.